The source of this T cell receptor (beta chain) is a study of T cells in Graves' hyperthyroidism and ophthalmopathy. This clonotype was counted many times. What it binds is unknown. Study results and caveats: Within blood appeared most thyroid clonotypes that had expanded above 0.001.

RNA transcripts served as the template for amplifying TCR beta CDR3 regions. In the first-round RT-PCR of the TCR CDR3, the HTBI primer set was used. Via MiXCR, TCRdb re-called the multiplex PCR reads, giving one row per CDR3 protein. The table includes some 560,000 distinct CDR3 sequences, about a sixth detected once. Newly diagnosed hyperthyroidism patients aged 18 to 65 years had disease lasting under 2 months. It was uncontrolled infection, other autoimmune disease, pregnancy or lactation that excluded patients. Isolation of PBMCs was performed on about 10 ml fresh peripheral blood. The V end lost 1 base, the J end lost 3 bases, and 12 bases lay between the germline ends. Germline V gene lookup returns CDR1 SEHNR and CDR2 FQNEAQ (reference sequence). CDR3 length equals 15 residues.

The sequence came from a woman aged 30 to 39 with Graves' hyperthyroidism. The sequencing input was blood. The chain carries TRBV7-9 and TRBJ1-1; D not resolved. The chain's CDR3 is CASSLGNGRDTEAFF. DNA of the CDR3: TGTGCCAGCAGCTTAGGTAACGGTCGGGACACTGAAGCTTTCTTT.